These 21 T cell receptor beta chains originate from one sample sequenced in a study of CD8 T cells in Susac syndrome. RNA totalling roughly 0.45 to 1 ug underwent reverse transcription with random hexamers. TCRdb recomputed calls from the immunoSEQ multiplex PCR reads with MiXCR, one row per CDR3 protein. The sample consists of some 180,000 distinct CDR3 sequences, 90% to 95% of them appearing once. Input material: CD4+ T cells from PBMCs. These receptors were obtained from a human donor with Susac syndrome.

The chain employs TRBV15 and TRBJ1-1; 8 nucleotides align to TRBD1. Germline V gives CDR1 LNHNV, CDR2 YYDKDF (reference sequence). The CDR3 contains 15 residues. With V trimmed by 3 bases and J by 6 bases, 9 bases remained unmatched. The CDR3: CATSRRDRTYSEAFF. In DNA form, the CDR3 reads TGTGCCACCAGCAGGCGGGACAGGACTTATTCTGAAGCTTTCTTT.

The chain joins TRBV15 to TRBJ1-2, with a weak D call TRBD1 (5 bases). V was pared by 0 bases and J by 8 bases, with 19 bases between. Germline V lookup: CDR1 LNHNV, CDR2 YYDKDF (reference sequence). The CDR3 is 16 amino acids. CDR3 nucleotides: TGTGCCACCAGCAGAGATATAGGCAGGGTGGTATGGGGCTACACCTTC. Amino acids: CATSRDIGRVVWGYTF.

The chain uses TRBV7-2 and TRBJ1-2; perhaps TRBD1 as D (6 bases). Germline V gene data show CDR1 as SGHTA and CDR2 as FQGNSA. The V gene lost 5 bases and the J gene lost 8 bases, with 15 bases spanning the gap. The CDR3 is 13 amino acids. The CDR3 is CASSAGAARGYTF. DNA for the CDR3: TGTGCCAGCAGCGCGGGGGCGGCCCGGGGCTACACCTTC.

The chain uses TRBV12-3 or TRBV12-4 and TRBJ2-1; D is undetermined. V gave up 5 bases and J gave up 7 bases, with 21 bases separating them. This CDR3 region has 16 residues. CDR3 amino acids: CASSRWVASIRNEQFF. CDR3 DNA sequence: TGTGCCAGCAGTCGATGGGTGGCGTCAATTCGGAATGAGCAGTTCTTC.

The V and J genes are TRBV15 and TRBJ1-5; D ambiguous. CDR1 and CDR2 (germline): LNHNV, YYDKDF (reference sequence). Trimming stripped 0 bases from V and 2 bases from J, with 14 bases between. The CDR3 is made up of 17 amino acids. The CDR3 loop reads CATSRDLGPTGNQPQHF. CDR3 nucleotide sequence: TGTGCCACCAGCAGAGATTTAGGGCCTACGGGCAATCAGCCCCAGCATTTT.

This chain uses TRBV12-3 or TRBV12-4 with TRBJ2-7, with 7 bases that match TRBD1. The V segment lost 2 bases and the J segment 3 bases; nucleotides outside the gene matches: 4. This CDR3 is built from 14 residues. The CDR3 DNA follows: TGTGCCAGCAGTTTAAGGGGGCTAGTCTACGAGCAGTACTTC. It is translated as CASSLRGLVYEQYF.

The chain is built from TRBV7-9 and TRBJ2-5, with D possibly matching TRBD1 (6 bases). There are 17 residues in the CDR3. The germline CDR1 and CDR2 sequences are SEHNR and FQNEAQ (reference sequence). V was trimmed by 5 bases and J by 0 bases, leaving 19 bases between them. As DNA, the CDR3 is TGTGCCAGCAGCCTTTACAGGGAACTACTCTACCAAGAGACCCAGTACTTC. Translated, it gives CASSLYRELLYQETQYF.

This clonotype is a singleton in its sample. This rearrangement joins TRBV12-3 or TRBV12-4 to TRBJ1-5; possibly TRBD1 for D (6 bases). With 3 bases removed from V and 5 bases from J, the gap between germline ends came to 8 bases. CDR3 size: 13 residues. The CDR3 DNA sequence: TGTGCCAGCAGTTTGACAGGTGATCAGCCCCAGCATTTT. As protein: CASSLTGDQPQHF.

The chain has TRBV20-1 and TRBJ1-2; the D gene is possibly TRBD1 (5 bases). Germline CDR1 and CDR2: DFQATT and SNEGSKA (reference sequence). The V end lost 3 bases, the J end lost 4 bases, and 9 bases lay between the germline ends. The CDR3 totals 12 residues. The CDR3 DNA reads TGCAGTGCTAGTATGGGGGGCTATGGCTACACCTTC. Its translation: CSASMGGYGYTF.

The rearrangement uses TRBV29-1 and TRBJ2-5, with TRBD2 identical over 9 bases. With V trimmed by 4 bases and J by 0 bases, 6 bases remained unmatched. The germline gives CDR1 SQVTM, CDR2 ANQGSEA. The CDR3 runs 15 residues. The CDR3 DNA sequence: TGCAGCGTTGGGGGCGGGAGGGTATACCAAGAGACCCAGTACTTC. Translation gives CSVGGGRVYQETQYF.

CDR3 sequence reads: CASSDVPGYAYGYTF. The CDR3 region has the DNA TGTGCCAGCAGTGACGTCCCAGGGTATGCCTATGGCTACACCTTC. The chain is built from TRBV2 and TRBJ1-2; D may be TRBD1 (5 bases). Germline CDR1 SNHLY, CDR2 FYNNEI. CDR3 size: 15 residues. V was trimmed by 3 bases and J by 4 bases, leaving 15 bases between them.

V and J are TRBV28 and TRBJ2-1; a possible D gene is TRBD2 (5 bases). The CDR3 has 14 amino acids. Germline loops: CDR1 MDHEN, CDR2 SYDVKM. V was cut by 5 bases and J by 4 bases, with 12 bases left in between. CDR3 in DNA: TGTGCCAGCAGTCCCCCGGGGATATACAATGAGCAGTTCTTC. Protein: CASSPPGIYNEQFF.

The chain joins TRBV25-1 to TRBJ2-1, with D hard to call. CDR3 length: 15 residues. From germline, CDR1 is MGHDK and CDR2 SYGVNS. Trimming shortened V by 1 base and J by 7 bases, and 14 bases separated the two germline ends. DNA of the CDR3: TGTGCCAGCAGTGAATCGAGAGTTTTGGGGAATGAGCAGTTCTTC. This encodes CASSESRVLGNEQFF.

This chain links TRBV29-1 with TRBJ2-1, with a possible D match to TRBD2 (5 bases). In germline, CDR1 is SQVTM, CDR2 ANQGSEA. V lost 6 bases, J lost 4 bases, and 13 bases lay in between. There are 13 residues in the CDR3. CDR3: CSVSLALYNEQFF. The CDR3 bases are TGCAGCGTATCCCTAGCCCTGTACAATGAGCAGTTCTTC.

This clonotype was observed a single time. The J gene is TRBJ1-1, the V gene TRBV29-1; tentatively, D is TRBD1 (6 bases). The V end was cut by 7 bases, the J end by 0 bases, with 12 bases between. The CDR3 is 13 amino acids. Germline V CDR1 and CDR2: SQVTM, ANQGSEA. CDR3 sequence reads: CSASQGVNTEAFF. The CDR3 DNA reads TGCAGCGCTTCACAGGGTGTGAACACTGAAGCTTTCTTT. The complete variable domain, with remaining parts taken from reference TRBV29-1 and TRBJ1-1, reads SAVISQKPSRDICQRGTSLTIQCQVDSQVTMMFWYRQQPGQSLTLIATANQGSEATYESGFVIDKFPISRPNLTFSTLTVSNMSPEDSSIYLCSASQGVNTEAFFGQGTRLTVV.

This chain connects TRBV3-1 to TRBJ1-5; D gene uncertain. The CDR3 totals 13 residues. V lost 0 bases to trimming and J lost 5 bases, with 5 bases between them. Per the germline V gene, CDR1 is LGHDT and CDR2 is YNNKEL (reference sequence). CDR3 protein: CASSQDVDQPQHF. The CDR3 DNA reads TGTGCCAGCAGCCAAGATGTCGATCAGCCCCAGCATTTT. Full variable domain (remainder filled in from reference TRBV3-1 and TRBJ1-5): DTAVSQTPKYLVTQMGNDKSIKCEQNLGHDTMYWYKQDSKKFLKIMFSYNNKELIINETVPNRFSPKSPDKAHLNLHINSLELGDSAVYFCASSQDVDQPQHFGDGTRLSIL.

CDR3 DNA: TGCAGCGCGCGACAATATCTGGGGACCACTGAAGCTTTCTTT. This translates into CSARQYLGTTEAFF. The chain joins TRBV29-1 to TRBJ1-1, with a tentative D call TRBD1 (5 bases). Germline V CDR1 and CDR2: SQVTM, ANQGSEA. The V end was cut by 7 bases, the J end by 4 bases, with 19 bases between. The CDR3 loop spans 14 amino acids.

CDR3: CASMGGNYGYTF. The CDR3 DNA is TGTGCCAGCATGGGCGGAAACTATGGCTACACCTTC. This chain links TRBV28 with TRBJ1-2, with unresolved D. This CDR3 region has 12 residues. Deletions cut 7 bases from V and 2 bases from J, with 8 bases between. The V gene's germline CDR1 is MDHEN and CDR2 SYDVKM.

In this sample, this clonotype turned up once. The chain recombines TRBV6-6 with TRBJ1-5; 7 positions match TRBD1. The germline gives CDR1 MNHNY, CDR2 SVGAGI (reference sequence). Trimming removed 8 bases from V and 5 bases from J; junction bases left unmatched: 6. The CDR3 contains 13 residues. The CDR3 DNA reads TGTGCCAGCCCGGGGACAGCCCATCAGCCCCAGCATTTT. Protein sequence: CASPGTAHQPQHF.

The gene calls are TRBV11-2 and TRBJ1-6, with D unresolved. With 4 bases removed from V and 7 bases from J, the gap between germline ends came to 8 bases. This CDR3 contains 13 residues. The germline CDR1 and CDR2 sequences are SGHAT and FQNNGV. CDR3 loop: CASSYNRNSPLHF. The CDR3 DNA follows: TGTGCCAGCAGCTATAATCGGAATTCACCCCTCCACTTT.

This clonotype was observed once. V is TRBV3-1 and J is TRBJ2-6; D is uncertain. CDR3 size: 18 residues. V was trimmed by 5 bases and J by 1 base, leaving 18 bases between them. The germline V gene has CDR1 LGHDT and CDR2 YNNKEL (reference sequence). The chain's CDR3 is CASSAPSLEPSGANVLTF. The CDR3 bases are TGTGCCAGCAGCGCCCCCAGTCTTGAACCTTCTGGGGCCAACGTCCTGACTTTC.